The 32 T cell receptor beta chains below come from one sample, sequenced in a study of T cells in Graves' hyperthyroidism and ophthalmopathy. Regions amplified from RNA transcripts were the TCR beta CDR3 regions. In the first-round RT-PCR of the TCR CDR3, the HTBI primer set was used. TCRdb reprocessed the multiplex PCR reads with MiXCR, giving one entry per CDR3 protein. Of 500,000 to 600,000 distinct CDR3 sequences listed, 40% to 55% are singletons. The sample consisted of peripheral blood or thyroid tissue (not recorded which). The receptors stem from a woman between 18 and 30 years old with Graves' hyperthyroidism.

The sample holds many counts of this clonotype. The rearrangement uses TRBV7-9 and TRBJ1-5; D perhaps matches TRBD1 (5 bases). CDR1 is SEHNR and CDR2 is FQNEAQ in the germline V gene (reference sequence). The CDR3 length is 14 residues. V lost 3 bases and J lost 6, with 12 bases in between. Here the CDR3 reads CASSFGGTGQPQHF. DNA of the CDR3: TGTGCCAGCAGCTTTGGGGGTACAGGTCAGCCCCAGCATTTT.

This clonotype was detected many times. CDR3 residues: CASNFDSRETQYF. The DNA of the CDR3 is TGTGCCAGCAATTTCGACAGCAGAGAGACCCAGTACTTC. The V call is TRBV2, the J call TRBJ2-5, with a tentative D call TRBD1 (5 bases). V was pared by 7 bases and J by 4 bases, with 13 bases between. Germline V gives CDR1 SNHLY, CDR2 FYNNEI. The CDR3 runs 13 residues. Full variable domain (missing parts from reference TRBV2 and TRBJ2-5): EPEVTQTPSHQVTQMGQEVILRCVPISNHLYFYWYRQILGQKVEFLVSFYNNEISEKSEIFDDQFSVERPDGSNFTLKIRSTKLEDSAMYFCASNFDSRETQYFGPGTRLLVL.

The rearrangement joins TRBV7-3 to TRBJ2-7; 13 nucleotides align to TRBD2. The V gene's germline CDR1 is SGHTA and CDR2 FQGTGA. Trimming took 5 bases from V and 3 from J; bases not matched to a gene: 10. The CDR3 runs 17 residues. DNA for the CDR3: TGTGCCAGCAGCCCGCCCGGGACTAGCGGGACGTACTACGAGCAGTACTTC. This codes for CASSPPGTSGTYYEQYF.

The table lists this clonotype with many counts. J is TRBJ2-1 and V is TRBV7-9, with D perhaps TRBD2 (6 bases). Per the germline V gene, CDR1 is SEHNR and CDR2 is FQNEAQ (reference sequence). V gave up 2 bases and J gave up 6 bases, with 11 bases separating them. The CDR3 sequence is 14 residues long. CDR3 loop: CASSLRRAVNEQFF. Here the CDR3 DNA reads TGTGCCAGCAGCTTACGGAGGGCCGTCAATGAGCAGTTCTTC.

The V and J genes are TRBV2 and TRBJ2-7, with 7 nucleotides matching TRBD1. V was clipped by 9 bases and J by 1 base; unmatched bases: 9. Germline values: CDR1 SNHLY, CDR2 FYNNEI. This CDR3 comprises 14 residues. CDR3 sequence: CARTGNQGSYEQYF. CDR3 bases: TGTGCCAGGACAGGGAACCAGGGATCCTACGAGCAGTACTTC.

This clonotype was seen repeatedly, ten times or more. The rearrangement links TRBV29-1 to TRBJ2-7, with D tentatively TRBD1 (6 bases). V was shortened by 3 bases and J by 3 bases, with 12 bases between the two germline ends. CDR3 length equals 13 residues. Per germline, CDR1 SQVTM and CDR2 ANQGSEA. CDR3 DNA sequence: TGCAGCGTTGAGGGTAGGGGGATCTACGAGCAGTACTTC. It codes for CSVEGRGIYEQYF.

To note about this clonotype: The CDR3 does not end in the conserved phenylalanine or tryptophan, so this is likely a read error. It is unclear where the CDR3 begins or ends on the DNA, so no DNA is shown, and the CDR3 is as TCRdb lists it. This rearrangement joins TRBV7-9 to TRBJ1-4; no DNA check was done on the table's D call, TRBD1. CDR1 SEHNR and CDR2 FQNEAQ come from the germline V gene (reference sequence). The CDR3 length equals 16 residues, ends included. CDR3 amino acids: CASSRATVSNQPPLAA.

At least ten counts were recorded for this clonotype. The chain combines TRBV11-2 with TRBJ2-7, with D hard to call. The length of the CDR3 is 12 residues. The germline V gene encodes CDR1 SGHAT and CDR2 FQNNGV. Trimming cost V 3 bases and J 2 bases, with 5 bases left between them. The CDR3 DNA is TGTGCCAGCAGCTTTTATGCCTACGAGCAGTACTTC. This codes for CASSFYAYEQYF. Full variable domain (outside the CDR3, taken from reference TRBV11-2 and TRBJ2-7): EAGVAQSPRYKIIEKRQSVAFWCNPISGHATLYWYQQILGQGPKLLIQFQNNGVVDDSQLPKDRFSAERLKGVDSTLKIQPAKLEDSAVYLCASSFYAYEQYFGPGTRLTVT.

V gene TRBV15 combines with J gene TRBJ2-6; D gene uncertain. V lost 3 bases and J 4 bases, leaving 13 bases between the germline ends. Per the germline V gene, CDR1 is LNHNV and CDR2 is YYDKDF (reference sequence). This CDR3 has 16 amino acids. For the CDR3, the DNA is TGTGCCACCAGCAGCCAAGGCTCTTCCGGGGCCAACGTCCTGACTTTC. Encoded protein: CATSSQGSSGANVLTF.

The chain employs TRBV9 and TRBJ1-1, with D perhaps matching TRBD1 (6 bases). The CDR3 has 15 residues. The V gene's germline CDR1 is SGDLS and CDR2 YYNGEE. V lost 1 base to trimming and J lost 5 bases, with 15 bases between them. The CDR3 here is CASSVNSGELTEAFF. CDR3 bases: TGTGCCAGCAGCGTAAACTCAGGGGAATTAACTGAAGCTTTCTTT.

This sequence joins TRBV20-1 and TRBJ2-3, with 9 bases that match TRBD1. The trim removed 2 bases at V and 2 bases at J, leaving 8 bases unmatched. The CDR3 loop spans 16 amino acids. In germline, CDR1 is DFQATT, CDR2 SNEGSKA (reference sequence). CDR3 sequence (DNA): TGCAGTGCTAGACCTTCCGGGACAGGGACCACAGATACGCAGTATTTT. Translation: CSARPSGTGTTDTQYF.

The chain carries TRBV2 and TRBJ2-5; 7 positions match TRBD2. TRBJ2-1 matches the DNA end more closely, so the J call is doubtful. Germline V gives CDR1 SNHLY, CDR2 FYNNEI. The CDR3 runs to 15 residues. DNA for the CDR3: TGTGCCAGCAGTGAAGAAGCGGGATATTACAATGAGCAGTTCTTC. Its protein is CASSEEAGYYNEQFF.

The genes are TRBV2 and TRBJ1-2; 7 bases fit TRBD1. V gave up 6 bases and J gave up 14 bases; unmatched junction bases: 9. From germline, CDR1 is SNHLY and CDR2 FYNNEI. The CDR3 runs to 11 residues. CDR3 sequence reads: CASRTQGPGTF. The CDR3 DNA sequence: TGTGCCAGCAGGACACAGGGGCCTGGAACCTTC. Filled out from reference TRBV2 and TRBJ1-2, the complete variable domain reads EPEVTQTPSHQVTQMGQEVILRCVPISNHLYFYWYRQILGQKVEFLVSFYNNEISEKSEIFDDQFSVERPDGSNFTLKIRSTKLEDSAMYFCASRTQGPGTFGSGTRLTVV.

This clonotype was detected many times. This sequence joins TRBV7-9 and TRBJ2-7; TRBD2 matches 8 bases. The CDR3 extends over 15 amino acids. Germline V gene sequence: CDR1 SEHNR, CDR2 FQNEAQ (reference sequence). The trim removed 5 bases at V and 3 bases at J, leaving 9 bases unmatched. The CDR3 DNA is TGTGCCAGCAGCAAACTAGCGGAGGGATTCTACGAGCAGTACTTC. Its translation is CASSKLAEGFYEQYF.

This clonotype was recorded at least ten times. The chain carries TRBV6-5 and TRBJ1-1, with 8 bases that match TRBD1. The CDR3 is 15 amino acids. With V trimmed by 4 bases and J by 4 bases, 8 bases remained unmatched. CDR1 MNHEY and CDR2 SVGAGI come from the germline V gene. The CDR3 reads CASSFGQGGGTEAFF. In DNA form, the CDR3 reads TGTGCCAGCAGTTTCGGACAGGGAGGCGGCACTGAAGCTTTCTTT.

The chain joins TRBV29-1 to TRBJ2-7, with 10 bases lining up with TRBD1. The germline gives CDR1 SQVTM, CDR2 ANQGSEA. The CDR3 is 13 residues long. J gave up 3 bases and V 8 bases, and 7 bases lay outside the gene matches. The chain's CDR3 is CSQDGTGVYEQYF. The CDR3 DNA is TGCAGCCAAGATGGGACAGGGGTCTACGAGCAGTACTTC.

This clonotype has at least ten counts. The CDR3 protein is CASSEWTGLATEAFF. CDR3 nucleotide sequence: TGTGCCAGCAGCGAATGGACAGGCCTCGCCACTGAAGCTTTCTTT. The J gene is TRBJ1-1, the V gene TRBV2; TRBD1 aligns across 7 bases. The V gene's germline CDR1 is SNHLY and CDR2 FYNNEI. This CDR3 has 15 amino acids. Losses at the gene ends were 6 bases for V and 4 bases for J; bases not matched to a gene: 11.

This clonotype has ten or more counts. V gene TRBV2 combines with J gene TRBJ2-6, with D unclear. V was trimmed by 11 bases and J by 1 base, leaving 9 bases between them. Germline V gene sequence: CDR1 SNHLY, CDR2 FYNNEI. The CDR3 has 13 residues. As DNA, the CDR3 is TGTGCCCACAACCCATCTGGGGCCAACGTCCTGACTTTC. It is translated as CAHNPSGANVLTF.

The chain couples TRBV7-8 to TRBJ2-7, with D possibly TRBD2 on 6 matching bases. Trimming pared 2 bases from V and 1 base from J, leaving 18 bases between. CDR3 length: 17 residues. CDR1 is SGHVS, CDR2 FQNEAQ, per germline. The CDR3 nucleotides are TGTGCCAGCAGCTTACTAGCGAACACCGGGGAATCCTACGAGCAGTACTTC. It specifies CASSLLANTGESYEQYF.

This clonotype was found many times. The chain uses TRBV20-1 and TRBJ1-4; D is unclear. CDR1 is DFQATT, CDR2 SNEGSKA, per germline (reference sequence). CDR3 length: 14 residues. V lost 1 base and J lost 4, with 10 bases in between. Here the CDR3 reads CSARGVGDNEKLFF. The CDR3 DNA follows: TGCAGTGCTAGAGGGGTTGGGGATAATGAAAAACTGTTTTTT.

This clonotype was observed many times. The rearrangement uses TRBV20-1 and TRBJ2-7; D perhaps matches TRBD2 (5 bases). This CDR3 comprises 10 residues. Germline loops: CDR1 DFQATT, CDR2 SNEGSKA (reference sequence). The V and J ends lost 1 base and 7 bases respectively, with 5 bases between them. The CDR3 reads CSARAGEQYF. As DNA, the CDR3 is TGCAGTGCTAGAGCGGGGGAGCAGTACTTC.

V and J are TRBV20-1 and TRBJ2-1; D gene ambiguous. This CDR3 has 13 residues. V lost 2 bases and J lost 2, with 7 bases in between. The germline V gene encodes CDR1 DFQATT and CDR2 SNEGSKA (reference sequence). CDR3 sequence: CSARTGTYNEQFF. The CDR3 nucleotides read TGCAGTGCTAGAACTGGGACCTACAATGAGCAGTTCTTC.

V is TRBV12-3 or TRBV12-4 and J is TRBJ1-4, with no clear D. The CDR3 runs to 13 residues. V dropped 6 bases and J dropped 8 bases, with 13 bases sitting between them. CDR3: CASRLAGGEKLFF. The CDR3 DNA reads TGTGCCAGCAGGCTAGCGGGAGGAGAAAAACTGTTTTTT.

This clonotype was detected ten times or more. The rearrangement links TRBV7-9 to TRBJ2-6, with TRBD1 identical over 8 bases. Unmatched junction bases numbered 6, after V lost 5 bases and J lost 0 bases. The CDR3 has 17 amino acids. Germline assignment: CDR1 SEHNR and CDR2 FQNEAQ (reference sequence). The CDR3 is CASSQQGVSSGANVLTF. The CDR3, as DNA: TGTGCCAGCAGCCAACAGGGGGTTTCCTCTGGGGCCAACGTCCTGACTTTC.

This clonotype was recorded at least ten times. The rearrangement joins TRBV11-3 to TRBJ1-1, with D possibly TRBD1 on 5 matching bases. Trimming took off 3 bases at V and 3 bases at J, with 8 bases between the two ends. The CDR3 spans 13 residues. Germline V gene data show CDR1 as SGHNT and CDR2 as YENEEA. CDR3 sequence: CASSFRADTEAFF. In DNA form, the CDR3 reads TGTGCCAGCAGCTTCAGGGCGGACACTGAAGCTTTCTTT.

The table lists this clonotype with a count of one. The chain couples TRBV24-1 to TRBJ2-7; possibly TRBD1 for D (5 bases). The CDR3 extends over 13 amino acids. The germline gives CDR1 KGHDR, CDR2 SFDVKD. V gave up 5 bases and J gave up 3 bases, with 10 bases separating them. In DNA form, the CDR3 reads TGTGCCACCAGTGGGACACCCAACTACGAGCAGTACTTC. Translating it yields CATSGTPNYEQYF.

This clonotype was seen repeatedly, ten times or more. This chain uses TRBV4-1 with TRBJ2-7; 14 bases agree with TRBD2. Germline CDR1 MGHRA, CDR2 YSYEKL. CDR3 length: 15 amino acids. J was trimmed by 5 bases and V by 3 bases; bases with no gene match: 3. The CDR3 nucleotides are TGCGCCAGCAGCCAGGGGGGACTAGCGGGAGACGAGCAGTACTTC. This sequence encodes CASSQGGLAGDEQYF.

This clonotype was found a few times. The CDR3 sequence is CSVSVGGANNEQFF. In DNA, the CDR3 is TGCAGCGTTTCTGTGGGCGGGGCAAACAATGAGCAGTTCTTC. The rearrangement joins TRBV29-1 to TRBJ2-1; D might be TRBD2 (6 bases). V lost 5 bases and J lost 5, with 16 bases in between. This CDR3 is built from 14 residues. Germline CDR1 and CDR2: SQVTM and ANQGSEA.

This clonotype appeared a few times. This chain uses TRBV6-2 or TRBV6-3 with TRBJ2-7; 7 bases match TRBD1. V was clipped by 8 bases and J by 7 bases; unmatched bases: 17. The CDR3 totals 15 residues. Germline CDR1 MNHEY, CDR2 SVGEGT. CDR3 sequence: CASQGGGPIQEEQYF. The CDR3 DNA reads TGTGCCAGCCAAGGGGGCGGCCCCATTCAGGAGGAGCAGTACTTC.

This clonotype was seen at least ten times. This chain links TRBV5-4 with TRBJ2-5; D is unresolved. Trimming stripped 6 bases from V and 8 bases from J, with 14 bases between. Germline V gene data show CDR1 as SGHNT and CDR2 as YYREEE (reference sequence). This CDR3 region has 12 residues. DNA for the CDR3: TGTGCCAGCAACGCCTGGGTTGGTACCCAGTACTTC. It yields the protein CASNAWVGTQYF. Variable domain in full (rest from reference TRBV5-4 and TRBJ2-5): ETGVTQSPTHLIKTRGQQVTLRCSSQSGHNTVSWYQQALGQGPQFIFQYYREEENGRGNFPPRFSGLQFPNYSSELNVNALELDDSALYLCASNAWVGTQYFGPGTRLLVL.

This clonotype was seen repeatedly, ten times or more. The chain employs TRBV2 and TRBJ1-4, with 9 bases lining up with TRBD1. V shed 0 bases, J shed 7 bases, and the junction held 3 bases outside the gene matches. Germline CDR1 SNHLY, CDR2 FYNNEI. This CDR3 region has 15 residues. CDR3 sequence reads: CASSEAGTGFEKLFF. CDR3 DNA: TGTGCCAGCAGTGAAGCCGGGACAGGGTTTGAAAAACTGTTTTTT.

Note on this clonotype: A junction boundary mismatches the germline segment, possibly from a read error. The rearrangement uses TRBV7-9 and TRBJ2-2; D unresolved. This CDR3 has 12 residues. Germline V CDR1 and CDR2: SEHNR, FQNEAQ (reference sequence). Written as DNA, the CDR3 is TGTGCCAGCAGCCCTAACACCGGAGAGCAGTTTTTT. Amino acid sequence: CASSPNTGEQFF. The full variable domain, in which reference TRBV7-9 and TRBJ2-2 provide the parts outside the CDR3, is DTGVSQNPRHKITKRGQNVTFRCDPISEHNRLYWYRQTLGQGPEFLTYFQNEAQLEKSRLLSDRFSAERPKGSFSTLEIQRTEQGDSAMYLCASSPNTGEQFFGEGSRLTVL.